This TCR beta chain appears in the sequencing data of a study of cytomegalovirus exposure and HLA in healthy donors. The CDR3 consists of 15 residues. From germline, CDR1 is MRHNA and CDR2 SNTAGT. V was shortened by 4 bases and J by 0 bases, with 10 bases between the two germline ends. Study outcomes and limitations: The classifier was said to identify cytomegalovirus status with high specificity and sensitivity. The authors later found TCR association rates varying by HLA locus, with DRB1 most and HLA-C fewest.

Primers: 60 Vbeta forward and 13 Jbeta reverse. Using immunoSEQ multiplex PCR, the repertoire was profiled, and TCRdb retains in-frame clones only, with some absent. Among roughly 100,000 clones listed, 70% to 85% were seen once. In this sample, this clone turned up a few times. Its target is not known. Sequencing was done on a sample of PBMCs. The chain combines TRBV6-4 with TRBJ2-1; a possible D gene is TRBD2 (6 bases). The receptor comes from a boy aged 10-17 years in good health and CMV-seronegative. CDR3 in DNA: TGTGCCAGCAGTGGACGGGGGAGCTCCTACAATGAGCAGTTCTTC. Translation: CASSGRGSSYNEQFF.